The 31 T cell receptor beta chains presented below share a single source sample, sequenced in a study of blood T cell repertoires in COVID-19. Sequencing was performed with immunoSEQ multiplex PCR; in TCRdb, only in-frame clones are kept and a portion is missing. The sample consists of 310,000 or so clones, roughly nine tenths of them appearing once. Sequenced input: peripheral blood. These receptors originate from a woman under 40 with COVID-19, enrolled during active disease.

The chain is built from TRBV7-9 and TRBJ2-7, with a possible D match to TRBD2 (5 bases). The germline gives CDR1 SEHNR, CDR2 FQNEAQ (reference sequence). V shed 2 bases and J shed 2 bases, with 16 bases lying between them. The CDR3 totals 16 residues. The DNA of the CDR3 is TGTGCCAGCAGCTTATGGATGTCCGAAGCGGCCTACGAGCAGTACTTC. It specifies CASSLWMSEAAYEQYF.

A single count supports this clone. This chain uses TRBV29-1 with TRBJ2-1, with 11 positions matching TRBD1. Per the germline V gene, CDR1 is SQVTM and CDR2 is ANQGSEA. This CDR3 spans 14 amino acids. V trimming: 7 bases; J trimming: 4 bases; junction bases outside the gene matches: 6. The CDR3, as DNA: TGCAGCGCCGGCGGGACAGGGGGATACAATGAGCAGTTCTTC. As protein: CSAGGTGGYNEQFF.

The rearrangement uses TRBV6-5 and TRBJ2-7; TRBD2 matches at 12 bases. Germline assignment: CDR1 MNHEY and CDR2 SVGAGI. V lost 5 bases to trimming and J lost 4 bases; unmatched junction nucleotides: 3. This CDR3 has 14 amino acids. This CDR3 is CASSRTSGKYEQYF. CDR3 sequence (DNA): TGTGCCAGCAGTCGGACTAGCGGGAAATACGAGCAGTACTTC.

The J gene is TRBJ1-6, the V gene TRBV7-8; 9 bases match TRBD1. V was pared by 5 bases and J by 5 bases, with 1 base of the junction left unmatched. The CDR3 spans 14 residues. Germline-derived CDR1 and CDR2 are SGHVS and FQNEAQ. Written as DNA, the CDR3 is TGTGCCAGCAGCGGGACAGGGCATAATTCACCCCTCCACTTT. Its protein is CASSGTGHNSPLHF.

The V and J genes are TRBV5-1 and TRBJ1-4, with TRBD1 identical over 8 bases. Losses at the gene ends were 4 bases for V and 7 bases for J; bases not matched to a gene: 6. Germline V gene lookup returns CDR1 SGHRS and CDR2 YFSETQ. The CDR3 spans 14 residues. The CDR3 nucleotides are TGCGCCAGCAGCGCAGGGGGCGCCGGTGAAAAACTGTTTTTT. It translates to CASSAGGAGEKLFF.

V usage is TRBV11-2 and J usage is TRBJ2-7, with 13 bases matching TRBD2. Per germline, CDR1 SGHAT and CDR2 FQNNGV. V was pared by 5 bases and J by 2 bases, with 6 bases of the junction left unmatched. CDR3 size: 16 residues. The DNA of the CDR3 is TGTGCCAGCAGCACGGGGACTAGCGGGACTCCCTACGAGCAGTACTTC. Its protein is CASSTGTSGTPYEQYF.

V and J are TRBV5-1 and TRBJ1-1; D is undetermined. Trimming took 0 bases from V and 5 from J, leaving 11 bases between them. CDR3 length equals 14 residues. Germline CDR1 and CDR2: SGHRS and YFSETQ. DNA for the CDR3: TGCGCCAGCAGCTTGGTAGCGGGAGATACTGAAGCTTTCTTT. Its translation: CASSLVAGDTEAFF.

The chain couples TRBV6-5 to TRBJ1-4; 7 bases match TRBD1. The CDR3 has 14 residues. Losses at the gene ends were 6 bases for V and 8 bases for J; bases not matched to a gene: 9. The germline gives CDR1 MNHEY, CDR2 SVGAGI. This chain's CDR3 is CASSPGTAIEKLFF. The CDR3, as DNA: TGTGCCAGCAGCCCCGGGACAGCCATAGAAAAACTGTTTTTT.

The gene calls are TRBV28 and TRBJ1-5; no firm D call. The V end was cut by 6 bases, the J end by 5 bases, with 14 bases between. The CDR3 is 14 amino acids. Germline CDR1 MDHEN, CDR2 SYDVKM. The CDR3, as DNA: TGTGCCAGCAGCAACCCCGAGGACTATCAGCCCCAGCATTTT. Residues: CASSNPEDYQPQHF.

The chain carries TRBV6-1 and TRBJ1-5; TRBD1 might be the D (5 bases). Germline CDR1 and CDR2: MNHNS and SASEGT. V lost 3 bases, J lost 7 bases, and 13 bases lay in between. The length of the CDR3 is 14 residues. Here the CDR3 reads CASSEMTARQPQHF. DNA for the CDR3: TGTGCCAGCAGTGAGATGACAGCCAGACAGCCCCAGCATTTT.

The rearrangement joins TRBV18 to TRBJ1-2; the match to TRBD1 covers 8 bases. The germline V gene encodes CDR1 KGHSH and CDR2 LQKENI. The V segment lost 8 bases and the J segment 6 bases; nucleotides outside the gene matches: 11. This CDR3 comprises 14 residues. The CDR3 nucleotides read TGTGCCAGCACTCCGTGGACAGGGTTGGATGGCTACACCTTC. Amino acid sequence: CASTPWTGLDGYTF.

The rearrangement links TRBV19 to TRBJ1-1; D is possibly TRBD1 (6 bases). Germline assignment: CDR1 LNHDA and CDR2 SQIVND (reference sequence). Trimming cost V 3 bases and J 2 bases, with 10 bases left between them. The CDR3 totals 14 residues. The CDR3 DNA is TGTGCCAGTAGTATGCGGGGGGGCAACACTGAAGCTTTCTTT. Protein product: CASSMRGGNTEAFF.

V usage is TRBV20-1 and J usage is TRBJ1-4; possibly TRBD1 for D (6 bases). CDR1 and CDR2 from the germline V gene are DFQATT and SNEGSKA (reference sequence). The CDR3 loop spans 14 amino acids. Trimming removed 3 bases at V and 4 bases at J, with 12 bases between. CDR3 amino acids: CSASPDSYNEKLFF. The CDR3 bases are TGCAGTGCTAGTCCGGACAGTTATAATGAAAAACTGTTTTTT.

This clone came up once. The V and J genes are TRBV7-2 and TRBJ1-3, with D tentatively TRBD1 (5 bases). CDR3 size: 15 residues. Germline assignment: CDR1 SGHTA and CDR2 FQGNSA. V gave up 0 bases and J gave up 3 bases, with 9 bases separating them. CDR3: CASSLALQGGNTIYF. The CDR3 nucleotides are TGTGCCAGCAGCTTAGCGCTTCAGGGTGGAAACACCATATATTTT.

The chain uses TRBV9 and TRBJ2-1; 13 bases align to TRBD2. Germline lookup yields CDR1 SGDLS and CDR2 YYNGEE. The CDR3 is 15 amino acids. The V segment lost 4 bases and the J segment 7 bases; nucleotides outside the gene matches: 5. The CDR3 DNA is TGTGCCAGCAGCCCCTGGACTAGCGGGAGTAATGAGCAGTTCTTC. This codes for CASSPWTSGSNEQFF.

Comments on this clone: One end of the junction fails to match germline, which may point to a read error. The rearrangement joins TRBV5-1 to TRBJ2-5; 9 bases match TRBD2. The CDR3 sequence is 15 residues long. Germline V lookup: CDR1 SGHRS, CDR2 YFSETQ. CDR3 nucleotides: TGCGCCAGCACCTTGGCGGGAGGGTTAGAAGAGACCCAGTACTTC. The encoded protein is CASTLAGGLEETQYF.

V and J are TRBV10-3 and TRBJ2-5; 7 bases map to TRBD1. CDR1 and CDR2 (germline): ENHRY, SYGVKD. The trim removed 0 bases at V and 1 base at J, leaving 8 bases unmatched. The CDR3 has 17 amino acids. The CDR3, as DNA: TGTGCCATCAGTGAGTCTATCCCCGGGACAGTCCAAGAGACCCAGTACTTC. Amino acids: CAISESIPGTVQETQYF.

This chain joins TRBV13 and TRBJ2-5; D is uncertain. The CDR3 is made up of 15 amino acids. Germline lookup yields CDR1 PRHDT and CDR2 FYEKMQ (reference sequence). Trimming left V 4 bases short and J 4 bases short, with 16 bases between. The CDR3 DNA sequence: TGTGCCAGCAGCTACTACCCTGAGCCCGCAGAGACCCAGTACTTC. It translates to CASSYYPEPAETQYF. Variable domain in full (rest from reference TRBV13 and TRBJ2-5): AAGVIQSPRHLIKEKRETATLKCYPIPRHDTVYWYQQGPGQDPQFLISFYEKMQSDKGSIPDRFSAQQFSDYHSELNMSSLELGDSALYFCASSYYPEPAETQYFGPGTRLLVL.

V gene TRBV18 combines with J gene TRBJ2-3, with a tentative D call TRBD2 (5 bases). Per the germline V gene, CDR1 is KGHSH and CDR2 is LQKENI. The V end was cut by 3 bases, the J end by 7 bases, with 8 bases between. CDR3 length: 12 amino acids. The CDR3 spells CASSPATNTQYF. For the CDR3, the DNA is TGTGCCAGCTCACCTGCGACTAATACGCAGTATTTT.

This chain connects TRBV2 to TRBJ2-1; D remains unclear. Deletions cut 11 bases from V and 0 bases from J, with 14 bases between. Germline assignment: CDR1 SNHLY and CDR2 FYNNEI. This CDR3 has 14 amino acids. This chain's CDR3 is CACHDGASYNEQFF. The CDR3 DNA is TGTGCCTGTCACGACGGAGCCTCCTACAATGAGCAGTTCTTC. Filled out from reference TRBV2 and TRBJ2-1, the complete variable domain reads EPEVTQTPSHQVTQMGQEVILRCVPISNHLYFYWYRQILGQKVEFLVSFYNNEISEKSEIFDDQFSVERPDGSNFTLKIRSTKLEDSAMYFCACHDGASYNEQFFGPGTRLTVL.

The chain has TRBV11-2 and TRBJ2-1, with a weak D call TRBD2 (6 bases). CDR1 is SGHAT and CDR2 is FQNNGV in the germline V gene. The CDR3 is made up of 15 amino acids. Trimming cost V 3 bases and J 1 base, with 10 bases left between them. Written as DNA, the CDR3 is TGTGCCAGCAGCTTCGAGCGGGTTTCCTACAATGAGCAGTTCTTC. Residues: CASSFERVSYNEQFF.

V is TRBV9 and J is TRBJ2-3, with TRBD2 matching over 10 bases. V was clipped by 2 bases and J by 6 bases; unmatched bases: 6. The CDR3 runs to 15 residues. Germline values: CDR1 SGDLS, CDR2 YYNGEE. The CDR3 sequence: CASSVASGSGDTQYF. Here the CDR3 DNA reads TGTGCCAGCAGCGTTGCTAGCGGGAGTGGGGATACGCAGTATTTT.

V usage is TRBV11-2 and J usage is TRBJ2-3; possible D gene TRBD2, 5 bases. The CDR3 loop spans 16 amino acids. Per the germline V gene, CDR1 is SGHAT and CDR2 is FQNNGV. V dropped 5 bases and J dropped 0 bases, with 15 bases sitting between them. The CDR3 region is CASSLLFGDSTDTQYF. The CDR3 nucleotides are TGTGCCAGCAGCCTACTCTTCGGGGATAGCACAGATACGCAGTATTTT.

The chain uses TRBV29-1 and TRBJ1-1; the match to TRBD1 covers 8 bases. The CDR3 runs 13 residues. The trim removed 7 bases at V and 4 bases at J, leaving 8 bases unmatched. The germline CDR1 and CDR2 sequences are SQVTM and ANQGSEA. CDR3 sequence: CSALTGASTEAFF. For the CDR3, the DNA is TGCAGCGCTCTGACAGGGGCGAGCACTGAAGCTTTCTTT.

The chain carries TRBV2 and TRBJ2-2, with TRBD2 matching 7 bases. The junction had 7 bases not matched to a gene; V was cut back by 1 base and J by 8 bases. Looked up from germline, CDR1 is SNHLY and CDR2 is FYNNEI. The CDR3 spans 15 residues. The CDR3 nucleotides are TGTGCCAGCAGTGAAGAAAGGACTAGTACTGGGGAGCTGTTTTTT. Translated: CASSEERTSTGELFF.

V is TRBV2 and J is TRBJ1-3, with D possibly matching TRBD1 (5 bases). CDR1 is SNHLY and CDR2 is FYNNEI in the germline V gene. CDR3 length: 15 amino acids. V lost 3 bases, J lost 0 bases, and 9 bases lay in between. In DNA, the CDR3 is TGTGCCAGCAGTGAGCAGGGCTCCTCTGGAAACACCATATATTTT. As protein: CASSEQGSSGNTIYF.

The chain is built from TRBV7-3 and TRBJ1-1; D gene uncertain. The germline V gene has CDR1 SGHTA and CDR2 FQGTGA. V lost 4 bases, J lost 4 bases, and 10 bases lay in between. The CDR3 loop spans 13 amino acids. CDR3 nucleotides: TGTGCCAGCAGCTCTCTCCGTTCCACTGAAGCTTTCTTT. Protein product: CASSSLRSTEAFF.

The CDR3 nucleotides read TGTGCCAGTATGGGGGGTCCCCAAGAGACCCAGTACTTC. This encodes CASMGGPQETQYF. V and J are TRBV19 and TRBJ2-5; the D gene is possibly TRBD2 (6 bases). CDR1 and CDR2 from the germline V gene are LNHDA and SQIVND (reference sequence). The V end was cut by 7 bases, the J end by 1 base, with 10 bases between. This CDR3 is 13 amino acids long.

The chain couples TRBV28 to TRBJ2-7, with 12 nucleotides matching TRBD2. The CDR3 is 16 residues long. Per germline, CDR1 MDHEN and CDR2 SYDVKM. With V trimmed by 4 bases and J by 2 bases, 6 bases remained unmatched. CDR3 sequence reads: CASSSYRTSGTYEQYF. Here the CDR3 DNA reads TGTGCCAGCAGTTCCTATCGGACTAGCGGGACCTACGAGCAGTACTTC.

This sequence joins TRBV6-4 and TRBJ2-3; TRBD1 aligns across 8 bases. The length of the CDR3 is 17 residues. Trimming took 7 bases from V and 1 from J; bases not matched to a gene: 13. Looked up from germline, CDR1 is MRHNA and CDR2 is SNTAGT. The CDR3: CASTGAGGVGCTDTQYF. CDR3 in DNA: TGTGCCAGCACGGGGGCAGGGGGCGTCGGTTGCACAGATACGCAGTATTTT.

V is TRBV7-9 and J is TRBJ2-7; TRBD2 agrees at 12 bases. Germline CDR1 reads SEHNR; CDR2 reads FQNEAQ (reference sequence). The CDR3 has 16 residues. J gave up 7 bases and V 5 bases, and 12 bases lay outside the gene matches. The CDR3 sequence: CASSPILAGGPGEQYF. The CDR3 nucleotides read TGTGCCAGCAGCCCAATTCTAGCGGGAGGGCCAGGTGAGCAGTACTTC.